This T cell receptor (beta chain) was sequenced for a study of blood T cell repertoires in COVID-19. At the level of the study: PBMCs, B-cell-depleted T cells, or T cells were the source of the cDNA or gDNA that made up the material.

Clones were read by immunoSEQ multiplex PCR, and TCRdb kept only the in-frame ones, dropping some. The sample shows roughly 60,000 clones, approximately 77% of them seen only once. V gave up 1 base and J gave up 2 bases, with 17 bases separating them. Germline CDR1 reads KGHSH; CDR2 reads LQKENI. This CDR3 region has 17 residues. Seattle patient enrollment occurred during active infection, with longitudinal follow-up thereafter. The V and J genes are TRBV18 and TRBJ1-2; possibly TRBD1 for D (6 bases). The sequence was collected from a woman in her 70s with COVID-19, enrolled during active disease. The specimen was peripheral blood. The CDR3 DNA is TGTGCCAGCTCACCACAGGGGGGGACCCCTCTCAACTATGGCTACACCTTC. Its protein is CASSPQGGTPLNYGYTF.